The present entry profiles one TCR beta chain with its context. This sample is drawn from a study of T-cell reconstitution after alpha-beta-depleted transplantation in children. Losses at the gene ends were 0 bases for V and 9 bases for J; bases not matched to a gene: 5. The germline V gene has CDR1 MNHEY and CDR2 SVGAGI. The CDR3 extends over 14 amino acids. It was with unique molecular identifiers that the TCRbeta library was prepared. TCRdb re-called the PCR reads through MiXCR, storing one row per CDR3 protein. The repertoire holds over 400,000 distinct CDR3 sequences, 9.5% to 15% seen once, with more than 5.5% in the top ten.

This clonotype was sampled from a human donor who donated a stem cell graft to a child with combined immunodeficiency. The chain couples TRBV6-5 to TRBJ2-1, with 7 nucleotides matching TRBD2. The source was PBMCs from the stem cell graft donor, collected from the stem cell graft. CDR3 sequence (DNA): TGTGCCAGCAGTTACTCTCGGGGGGAGGGTGAGCAGTTCTTC. This gives the protein CASSYSRGEGEQFF.